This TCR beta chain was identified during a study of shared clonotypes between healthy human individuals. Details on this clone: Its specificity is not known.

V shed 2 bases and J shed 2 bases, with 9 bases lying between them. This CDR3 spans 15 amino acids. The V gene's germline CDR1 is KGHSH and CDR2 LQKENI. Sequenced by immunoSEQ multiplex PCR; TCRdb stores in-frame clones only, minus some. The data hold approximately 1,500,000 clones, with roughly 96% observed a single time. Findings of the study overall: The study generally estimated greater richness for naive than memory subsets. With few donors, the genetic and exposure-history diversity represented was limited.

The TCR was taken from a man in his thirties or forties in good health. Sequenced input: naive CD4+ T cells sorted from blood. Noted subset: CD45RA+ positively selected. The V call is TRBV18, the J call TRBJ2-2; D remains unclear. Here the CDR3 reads CASSPFKDNTGELFF. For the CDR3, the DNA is TGTGCCAGCTCACCATTTAAGGACAACACCGGGGAGCTGTTTTTT. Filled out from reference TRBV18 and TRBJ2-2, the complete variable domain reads NAGVMQNPRHLVRRRGQEARLRCSPMKGHSHVYWYRQLPEEGLKFMVYLQKENIIDESGMPKERFSAEFPKEGPSILRIQQVVRGDSAAYFCASSPFKDNTGELFFGEGSRLTVL.